Following are 14 T cell receptor beta chains from one sample sequenced in a study of Graves' ophthalmopathy and Graves' hyperthyroidism. Amplification of the TCR beta CDR3 regions used RNA transcripts (as template). The first-round RT-PCR employed HTBI primers together with the Qiagen OneStep RT-PCR kit. A multiplex PCR was then performed as the second round. TCRdb processed the multiplex PCR reads anew with MiXCR; each CDR3 protein has one entry. The sample consists of more than 550,000 distinct CDR3 sequences, 35% to 50% of them appearing once. Sequenced: peripheral blood. The receptors derive from an adult man with Graves' ophthalmopathy.

This clonotype was counted between two and nine times. This chain links TRBV9 with TRBJ1-5, with unresolved D. The CDR3 is made up of 16 amino acids. Germline V lookup: CDR1 SGDLS, CDR2 YYNGEE. V dropped 4 bases and J dropped 2 bases, with 16 bases sitting between them. CDR3: CASSPGGGRGNQPQHF. In nucleotides, the CDR3 is TGTGCCAGCAGCCCAGGAGGAGGGCGTGGCAATCAGCCCCAGCATTTT.

As concerns this clonotype: An end of the junction does not agree with germline; a read error may underlie this. The V call is TRBV10-3, the J call TRBJ2-2; perhaps TRBD2 as D (6 bases). The germline CDR1 and CDR2 sequences are ENHRY and SYGVKD. The CDR3 sequence is 16 residues long. The CDR3 protein is CASSYIGTANTGELFF. CDR3 coding DNA: TGTGCCAGCAGTTACATTGGGACTGCCAACACCGGGGAGCTGTTTTTT.

This rearrangement joins TRBV29-1 to TRBJ1-1; D unclear. V gave up 3 bases and J gave up 4 bases, with 9 bases separating them. The CDR3 spans 12 residues. Germline V gene sequence: CDR1 SQVTM, CDR2 ANQGSEA. The CDR3 sequence: CSVDVDGTEAFF. CDR3 nucleotides: TGCAGCGTTGATGTGGACGGCACTGAAGCTTTCTTT. Full variable domain (outside the CDR3, taken from reference TRBV29-1 and TRBJ1-1): SAVISQKPSRDICQRGTSLTIQCQVDSQVTMMFWYRQQPGQSLTLIATANQGSEATYESGFVIDKFPISRPNLTFSTLTVSNMSPEDSSIYLCSVDVDGTEAFFGQGTRLTVV.

As concerns this clonotype: A much larger clone differs by one base, so this may be a read error. The chain joins TRBV20-1 to TRBJ2-5; D is uncertain. Trimming removed 5 bases at V and 2 bases at J, with 12 bases between. This CDR3 comprises 13 residues. Germline CDR1 is DFQATT and CDR2 is SNEGSKA (reference sequence). The CDR3 spells CSAASLWQETQYF. The CDR3 nucleotides are TGCAGTGCTGCGAGTTTGTGGCAAGAGACCCAGTACTTC.

Notes on this clonotype: A junction end diverges from the germline sequence, so it may reflect a read error. This chain links TRBV20-1 with TRBJ2-6; either TRBD1 or TRBD2 may supply D (5 bases each). Germline assignment: CDR1 DFQATT and CDR2 SNEGSKA (reference sequence). CDR3 length: 19 amino acids. The CDR3, as DNA: TGCAGTGCTAGAGAAAATGACCTCGGGACGGTCTCTGGGGCCAACGTCCCGACTTTC. Translation: CSARENDLGTVSGANVPTF.

The rearrangement uses TRBV29-1 and TRBJ1-2, with TRBD1 matching 7 bases. Germline CDR1 SQVTM, CDR2 ANQGSEA. The CDR3 consists of 11 residues. V was clipped by 4 bases and J by 8 bases; unmatched bases: 4. The CDR3 sequence is CSVGQGEGYTF. The CDR3 DNA follows: TGCAGCGTTGGACAGGGTGAGGGCTACACCTTC.

The rearrangement links TRBV2 to TRBJ2-7; maybe TRBD2 (5 bases). CDR3 length: 12 amino acids. V lost 7 bases and J 9 bases, leaving 16 bases between the germline ends. Germline V gene data show CDR1 as SNHLY and CDR2 as FYNNEI. The CDR3 coding sequence is TGTGCCAGCACCTTTAGTTACGAGGGGCAGTACTTC. Amino acids: CASTFSYEGQYF. Variable domain in full (rest from reference TRBV2 and TRBJ2-7): EPEVTQTPSHQVTQMGQEVILRCVPISNHLYFYWYRQILGQKVEFLVSFYNNEISEKSEIFDDQFSVERPDGSNFTLKIRSTKLEDSAMYFCASTFSYEGQYFGPGTRLTVT.

This clonotype has only one observation. V and J are TRBV19 and TRBJ2-1; no clear D gene. The CDR3 has 14 residues. Germline values: CDR1 LNHDA, CDR2 SQIVND (reference sequence). V lost 7 bases to trimming and J lost 6 bases, with 16 bases between them. CDR3 residues: CASTMSIAGNEQFF. DNA of the CDR3: TGTGCCAGTACGATGAGTATTGCCGGCAATGAGCAGTTCTTC. Supplemented by reference TRBV19 and TRBJ2-1, the full variable domain reads DGGITQSPKYLFRKEGQNVTLSCEQNLNHDAMYWYRQDPGQGLRLIYYSQIVNDFQKGDIAEGYSVSREKKESFPLTVTSAQKNPTAFYLCASTMSIAGNEQFFGPGTRLTVL.

As regards this clonotype: Relative to the germline gene, one junction end is altered; a read error may explain this. The rearrangement links TRBV10-3 to TRBJ2-7; 10 bases fit TRBD1. The CDR3 loop spans 15 amino acids. Germline V CDR1 and CDR2: ENHRY, SYGVKD. The CDR3: CASSDRTGGAYEQYF. DNA for the CDR3: TGTGCCAGCAGTGACCGGACAGGGGGGGCCTACGAGCAGTACTTC.

This clonotype showed up many times. The chain recombines TRBV7-9 with TRBJ2-7, with 7 bases lining up with TRBD1. V shed 5 bases and J 2 bases; nucleotides not matched to a gene: 6. CDR3 length equals 14 residues. The V gene's germline CDR1 is SEHNR and CDR2 FQNEAQ (reference sequence). CDR3 amino acids: CASSGTGDPYEQYF. Written as DNA, the CDR3 is TGTGCCAGCAGCGGAACAGGGGATCCCTACGAGCAGTACTTC.

V gene TRBV9 combines with J gene TRBJ2-7, with D perhaps TRBD1 (5 bases). This CDR3 has 15 amino acids. The V gene's germline CDR1 is SGDLS and CDR2 YYNGEE. V lost 4 bases to trimming and J lost 9 bases, with 23 bases between them. CDR3 nucleotide sequence: TGTGCCAGCAGCCAGGGAAACAGTTACCTACGAGGGCAGTACTTC. Translating gives CASSQGNSYLRGQYF.

V is TRBV2 and J is TRBJ2-5; the D gene is possibly TRBD2 (5 bases). Germline CDR1 SNHLY, CDR2 FYNNEI. V was shortened by 6 bases and J by 2 bases, with 13 bases between the two germline ends. This CDR3 has 14 amino acids. The CDR3 loop reads CASSGDYRQETQYF. The CDR3 DNA sequence: TGTGCCAGCAGCGGTGACTACCGACAAGAGACCCAGTACTTC.

V gene TRBV29-1 combines with J gene TRBJ1-2; 7 bases agree with TRBD1. Germline V gene sequence: CDR1 SQVTM, CDR2 ANQGSEA. This CDR3 contains 12 residues. Trimming removed 7 bases from V and 4 bases from J; junction bases left unmatched: 6. The CDR3 region has the DNA TGCAGCGGGGCAGGGGGGAGCTATGGCTACACCTTC. Translation: CSGAGGSYGYTF.

Regarding this clonotype: The germline gene is not matched at one end of the junction; a read error may be the cause. The rearrangement links TRBV10-3 to TRBJ1-1; 10 bases are a match to TRBD1. CDR1 ENHRY and CDR2 SYGVKD come from the germline V gene. The CDR3 runs 15 residues. The CDR3 is CAISELGQGNTDAFF. CDR3 bases: TGTGCCATCAGTGAGTTGGGACAGGGGAACACTGACGCTTTCTTT.